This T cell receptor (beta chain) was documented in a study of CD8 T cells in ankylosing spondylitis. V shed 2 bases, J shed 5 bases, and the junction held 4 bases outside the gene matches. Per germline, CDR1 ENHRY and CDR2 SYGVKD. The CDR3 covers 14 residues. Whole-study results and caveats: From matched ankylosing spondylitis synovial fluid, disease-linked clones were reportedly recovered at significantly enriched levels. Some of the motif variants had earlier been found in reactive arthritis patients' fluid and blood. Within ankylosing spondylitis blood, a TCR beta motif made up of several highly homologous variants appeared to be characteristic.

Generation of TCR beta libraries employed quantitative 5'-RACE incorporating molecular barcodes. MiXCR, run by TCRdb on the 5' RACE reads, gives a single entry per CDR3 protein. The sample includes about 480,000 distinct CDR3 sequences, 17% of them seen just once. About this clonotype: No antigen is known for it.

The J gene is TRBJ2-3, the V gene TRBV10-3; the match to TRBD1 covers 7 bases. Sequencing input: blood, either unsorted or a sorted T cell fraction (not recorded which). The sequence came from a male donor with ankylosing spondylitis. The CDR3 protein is CAISEIGGKDTQYF. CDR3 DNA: TGTGCCATCAGTGAGATAGGGGGCAAAGATACGCAGTATTTT.